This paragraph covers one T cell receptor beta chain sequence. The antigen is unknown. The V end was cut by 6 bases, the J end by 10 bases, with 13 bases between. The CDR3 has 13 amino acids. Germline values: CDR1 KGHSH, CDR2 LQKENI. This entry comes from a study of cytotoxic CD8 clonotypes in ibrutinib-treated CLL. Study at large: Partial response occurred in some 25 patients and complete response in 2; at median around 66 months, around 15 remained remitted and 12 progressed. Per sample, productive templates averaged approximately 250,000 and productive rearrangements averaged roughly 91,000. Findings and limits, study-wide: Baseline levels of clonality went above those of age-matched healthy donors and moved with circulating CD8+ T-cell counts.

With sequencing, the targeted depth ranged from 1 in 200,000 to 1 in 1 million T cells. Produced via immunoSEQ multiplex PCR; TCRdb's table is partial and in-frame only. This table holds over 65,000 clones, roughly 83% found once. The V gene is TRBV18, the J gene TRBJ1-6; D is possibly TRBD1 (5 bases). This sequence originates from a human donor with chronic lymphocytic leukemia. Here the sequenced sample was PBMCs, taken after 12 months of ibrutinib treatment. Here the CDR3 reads CASSTGADSPLHF. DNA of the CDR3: TGTGCCAGCTCGACCGGGGCGGACTCACCCCTCCACTTT.